One T cell receptor (beta chain) is described in this entry. Germline V gene sequence: CDR1 DFQATT, CDR2 SNEGSKA (reference sequence). The ends lost 1 base at V and 6 bases at J; junction bases unmatched: 7. This CDR3 has 14 amino acids. MiXCR, run by TCRdb on the 5' RACE reads, gives a single entry per CDR3 protein. The repertoire holds 90,000 to 120,000 distinct CDR3 sequences, over 8.5% seen once, with roughly 7.5% in the top ten. The data stem from a study of early T cells in non-severe SARS-CoV-2 infection. J is TRBJ2-7 and V is TRBV20-1; 9 bases are shared with TRBD1. The TCR originated in an adult who was a healthcare worker with PCR-confirmed SARS-CoV-2 infection or an uninfected control (not recorded which). The sequenced sample consisted of whole blood. CDR3 DNA sequence: TGCAGTGCTAGAGTTCGGGACAGGGCTCTCGAGCAGTACTTC. This sequence encodes CSARVRDRALEQYF.